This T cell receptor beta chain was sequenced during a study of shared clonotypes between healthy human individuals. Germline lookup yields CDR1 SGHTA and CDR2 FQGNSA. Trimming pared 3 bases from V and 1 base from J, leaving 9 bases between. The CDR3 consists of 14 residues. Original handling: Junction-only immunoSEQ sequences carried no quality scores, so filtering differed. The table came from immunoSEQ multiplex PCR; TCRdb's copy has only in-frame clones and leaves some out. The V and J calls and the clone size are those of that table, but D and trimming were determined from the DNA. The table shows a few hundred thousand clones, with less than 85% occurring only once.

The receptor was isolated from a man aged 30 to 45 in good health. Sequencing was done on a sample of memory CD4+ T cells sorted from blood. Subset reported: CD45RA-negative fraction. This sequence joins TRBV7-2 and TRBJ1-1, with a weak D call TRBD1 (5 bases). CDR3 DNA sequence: TGTGCCAGCAGCTTCTCCGGACAGAACACTGAAGCTTTCTTT. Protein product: CASSFSGQNTEAFF.